Listed here are 10 T cell receptor beta chains from one sample, sequenced in a study of vaccination effects on CD4 cells after COVID-19. Their recognized antigens are unknown. TCRdb's table, derived via immunoSEQ multiplex PCR, lists solely in-frame clones and lacks some. The table has approximately 30,000 clones, approximately 72% seen once; the top ten hold roughly a tenth. Pools of viral peptides were used by the ViraFEST assay to expand antigen-specific CD4+ T cells ahead of sequencing. Culturing for approximately 10 days preceded CD4+ T cell isolation. The study found no prior SARS-CoV-2 infection in the vaccine recipients, who tested negative for nucleocapsid antibodies. The material was CD4+ T cells from PBMCs cultured with SARS-CoV-2 spike peptides, obtained before COVID-19 vaccination. All receptors derive from a human donor who received a COVID-19 vaccine.

In nucleotides, the CDR3 is TGTGCCAGCAGAACCACGGGGGTTCAAGAGACCCAGTACTTC. Translating it yields CASRTTGVQETQYF. The chain couples TRBV28 to TRBJ2-5, with a tentative D call TRBD2 (6 bases). Germline values: CDR1 MDHEN, CDR2 SYDVKM. Trimming left V 6 bases short and J 2 bases short, with 13 bases between. The length of the CDR3 is 14 residues.

The genes are TRBV11-2 and TRBJ1-4, with 7 bases matching TRBD1. This CDR3 spans 15 amino acids. Germline CDR1 SGHAT, CDR2 FQNNGV. Trimming at V came to 5 bases and at J to 5 bases, leaving 8 bases not matched to a gene. The CDR3 reads CASSTRTGLNEKLFF. CDR3 sequence (DNA): TGTGCCAGCAGCACCCGGACAGGACTGAATGAAAAACTGTTTTTT.

The chain is built from TRBV5-5 and TRBJ1-3, with TRBD1 identical over 7 bases. The CDR3 totals 17 residues. The germline gives CDR1 SGHKS, CDR2 YYEKEE (reference sequence). Trimming removed 2 bases from V and 6 bases from J; junction bases left unmatched: 14. The CDR3 region has the DNA TGTGCCAGCAGCTTAGGATTGGAGGGGGCCCTCGAAAACACCATATATTTT. The encoded protein is CASSLGLEGALENTIYF. Drawing the rest from reference TRBV5-5 and TRBJ1-3, the complete variable domain is DAGVTQSPTHLIKTRGQQVTLRCSPISGHKSVSWYQQVLGQGPQFIFQYYEKEERGRGNFPDRFSARQFPNYSSELNVNALLLGDSALYLCASSLGLEGALENTIYFGEGSWLTVV.

CDR3 loop: CAIRKTSGGAVEQYF. CDR3 DNA: TGTGCCATCAGAAAGACTAGCGGGGGGGCCGTCGAGCAGTACTTC. The gene calls are TRBV10-3 and TRBJ2-7; 14 bases are shared with TRBD2. V was pared by 6 bases and J by 6 bases, with 7 bases of the junction left unmatched. From germline, CDR1 is ENHRY and CDR2 SYGVKD. The CDR3 contains 15 residues.

The rearrangement joins TRBV18 to TRBJ2-7; 11 bases are a match to TRBD1. The length of the CDR3 is 15 residues. Germline V gene data show CDR1 as KGHSH and CDR2 as LQKENI. V dropped 4 bases and J dropped 1; count of bases not matched to a gene: 3. CDR3 amino acids: CASSQGQGASYEQYF. The CDR3 DNA reads TGTGCCAGCTCACAAGGACAGGGGGCTTCCTACGAGCAGTACTTC.

The chain recombines TRBV10-3 with TRBJ2-7; 8 bases are shared with TRBD1. The ends lost 10 bases at V and 1 base at J; junction bases unmatched: 6. Germline V gene lookup returns CDR1 ENHRY and CDR2 SYGVKD. CDR3 length equals 13 residues. This CDR3 is CATSQGESYEQYF. CDR3 bases: TGTGCCACGTCACAGGGGGAGTCCTACGAGCAGTACTTC.

The rearrangement uses TRBV30 and TRBJ1-3; 7 nucleotides agree with TRBD1. The CDR3 runs 15 residues. Germline-derived CDR1 and CDR2 are GTSNPN and SVGIG (reference sequence). The junction had 9 bases not matched to a gene; V was cut back by 2 bases and J by 5 bases. The chain's CDR3 is CAWSLPGTVRNTIYF. CDR3 nucleotides: TGTGCCTGGAGTCTCCCTGGGACAGTCCGAAACACCATATATTTT.

This rearrangement joins TRBV4-1 to TRBJ2-1; the match to TRBD2 covers 9 bases. Germline CDR1 and CDR2: MGHRA and YSYEKL. This CDR3 is built from 14 residues. V lost 4 bases to trimming and J lost 14 bases; unmatched junction nucleotides: 12. The CDR3 bases are TGCGCCAGCAGCCGCCCGGGGGCGGGGGGGGCGGAGTTCTTC. The encoded protein is CASSRPGAGGAEFF.

The CDR3 is CASSEGGSYGYTF. DNA of the CDR3: TGTGCCAGCAGTGAAGGGGGCAGCTATGGCTACACCTTC. The rearrangement uses TRBV2 and TRBJ1-2, with D maybe TRBD1 (5 bases). There are 13 residues in the CDR3. V was trimmed by 1 base and J by 4 bases, leaving 7 bases between them. Germline V CDR1 and CDR2: SNHLY, FYNNEI.

This clone was picked up a small number of times. The chain recombines TRBV2 with TRBJ1-1; D not resolved. V shed 2 bases and J shed 3 bases, with 13 bases lying between them. The CDR3 is 15 amino acids. Germline V CDR1 and CDR2: SNHLY, FYNNEI. The CDR3 region is CASSEQDGLDTEAFF. The CDR3 coding sequence is TGTGCCAGCAGTGAACAGGACGGGTTGGACACTGAAGCTTTCTTT.